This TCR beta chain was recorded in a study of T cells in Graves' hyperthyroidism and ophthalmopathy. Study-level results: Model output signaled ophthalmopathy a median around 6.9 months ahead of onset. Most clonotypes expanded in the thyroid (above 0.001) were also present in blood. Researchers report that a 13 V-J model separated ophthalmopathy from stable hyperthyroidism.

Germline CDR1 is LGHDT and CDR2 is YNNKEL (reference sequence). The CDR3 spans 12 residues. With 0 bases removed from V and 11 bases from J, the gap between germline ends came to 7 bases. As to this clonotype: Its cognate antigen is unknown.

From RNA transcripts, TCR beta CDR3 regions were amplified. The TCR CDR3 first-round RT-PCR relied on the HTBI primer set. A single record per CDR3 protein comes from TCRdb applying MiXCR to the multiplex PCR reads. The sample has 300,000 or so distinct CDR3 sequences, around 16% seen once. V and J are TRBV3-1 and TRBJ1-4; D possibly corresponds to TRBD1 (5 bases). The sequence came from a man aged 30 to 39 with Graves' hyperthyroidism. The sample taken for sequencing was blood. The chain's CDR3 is CASSQDRQKLFF. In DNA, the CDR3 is TGTGCCAGCAGCCAAGATAGACAGAAACTGTTTTTT.